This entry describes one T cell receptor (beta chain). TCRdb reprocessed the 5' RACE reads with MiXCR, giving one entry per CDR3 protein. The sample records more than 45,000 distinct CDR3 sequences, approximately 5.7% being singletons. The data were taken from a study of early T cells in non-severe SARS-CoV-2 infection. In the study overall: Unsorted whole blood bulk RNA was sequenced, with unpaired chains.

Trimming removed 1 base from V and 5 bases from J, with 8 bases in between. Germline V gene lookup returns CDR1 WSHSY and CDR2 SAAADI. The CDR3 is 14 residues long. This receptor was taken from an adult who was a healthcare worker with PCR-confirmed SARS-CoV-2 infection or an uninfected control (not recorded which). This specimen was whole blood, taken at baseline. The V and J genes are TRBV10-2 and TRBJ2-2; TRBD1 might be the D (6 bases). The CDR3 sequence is CASSELGQTGELFF. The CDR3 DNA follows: TGCGCCAGCAGTGAGTTGGGACAAACCGGGGAGCTGTTTTTT.